The present T cell receptor beta chain was sequenced within a study of spatial heterogeneity in lung cancer. This CDR3 is built from 14 residues. With V trimmed by 7 bases and J by 3 bases, 5 bases remained unmatched. As for time point: sample taken at primary tumor resection. The input material, whole RNA from tumor, nontumor lung or frozen PBMC, was sequenced unsorted. TCRdb re-derived calls from the 5' RACE reads in MiXCR, one entry per CDR3 protein. The sample yields about 80,000 distinct CDR3 sequences, approximately 20% seen once. This TCR came from a male donor with early-stage non-small cell lung cancer. The sequencing here drew on PBMCs, taken at surgery. This sequence joins TRBV12-3 or TRBV12-4 and TRBJ2-7; 11 nucleotides match TRBD1. In DNA form, the CDR3 reads TGTGCCAGCACAGGGACAGGGGGGGTCTACGAGCAGTACTTC. Protein: CASTGTGGVYEQYF.